This TCR beta chain appears in the sequencing data of a study of CD8 T cells in ankylosing spondylitis. General observations from the study: The disease-linked clones had a CD8+ phenotype and low blood frequencies. Made up of about eight highly homologous variants, a TCR beta motif appeared characteristic of ankylosing spondylitis blood.

Libraries for TCR beta were made by quantitative 5'-RACE with molecular barcodes. TCRdb used MiXCR to reprocess the 5' RACE reads, holding one entry per CDR3 protein. The repertoire holds 100,000 or so distinct CDR3 sequences, with just under 9% as singletons. Concerning this clonotype: The antigen remains unidentified.

The sequenced sample was blood, either unsorted or a sorted T cell fraction (not recorded which). The sequence derives from a male donor with ankylosing spondylitis.

This CDR3 is CASSWELARGTGELFF. The CDR3 coding sequence is TGTGCCAGCAGCTGGGAGCTGGCGAGGGGAACCGGGGAGCTGTTTTTT. The chain combines TRBV5-6 with TRBJ2-2; D is possibly TRBD1 or TRBD2 (5 bases each). The CDR3 is 16 residues long. Trimming shortened V by 3 bases and J by 5 bases, and 17 bases separated the two germline ends. In germline, CDR1 is SGHDT, CDR2 YYEEEE. The whole variable domain, remainder taken from reference TRBV5-6 and TRBJ2-2, is DAGVTQSPTHLIKTRGQQVTLRCSPKSGHDTVSWYQQALGQGPQFIFQYYEEEERQRGNFPDRFSGHQFPNYSSELNVNALLLGDSALYLCASSWELARGTGELFFGEGSRLTVL.